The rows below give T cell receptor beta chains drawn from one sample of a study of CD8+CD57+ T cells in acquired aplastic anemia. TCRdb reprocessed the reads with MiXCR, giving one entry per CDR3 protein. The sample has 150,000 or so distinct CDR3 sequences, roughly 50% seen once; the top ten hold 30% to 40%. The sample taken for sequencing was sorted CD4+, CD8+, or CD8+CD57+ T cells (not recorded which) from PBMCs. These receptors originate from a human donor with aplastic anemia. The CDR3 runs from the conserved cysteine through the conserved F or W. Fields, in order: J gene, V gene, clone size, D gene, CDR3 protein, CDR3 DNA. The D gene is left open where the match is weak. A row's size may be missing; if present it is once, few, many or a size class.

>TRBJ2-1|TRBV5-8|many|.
CASSLAYNEQFF
TGTGCCAGCAGCTTGGCCTACAATGAGCAGTTCTTC
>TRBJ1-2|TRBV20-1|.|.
CSASPQSTYGYTF
TGCAGTGCTAGCCCACAATCAACCTATGGCTACACCTTC
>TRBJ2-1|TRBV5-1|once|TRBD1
CASSYFLTGEGEQFF
TGCGCCAGCAGCTACTTTCTGACAGGGGAAGGTGAGCAGTTCTTC
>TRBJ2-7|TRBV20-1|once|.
CSASRAGNEQYF
TGCAGTGCTAGTAGGGCAGGAAACGAGCAGTACTTC
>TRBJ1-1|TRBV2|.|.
CASTETVTEAFF
TGTGCCAGCACGGAGACAGTCACTGAAGCTTTCTTT
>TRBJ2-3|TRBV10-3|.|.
CAASGSGYTDTQYF
TGTGCCGCTTCCGGGAGCGGCTACACAGATACGCAGTATTTT
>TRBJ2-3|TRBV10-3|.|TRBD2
CAISPGTSSADTQYF
TGTGCCATCAGTCCCGGGACTAGCAGCGCAGATACGCAGTATTTT
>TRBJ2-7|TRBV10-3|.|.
CASGVGDYEQYF
TGTGCCAGCGGTGTAGGAGACTACGAGCAGTACTTC
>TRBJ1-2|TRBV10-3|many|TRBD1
CAISDVETGVNGYTF
TGTGCCATCAGTGATGTAGAGACAGGGGTAAATGGCTACACCTTC
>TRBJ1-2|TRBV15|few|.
CATSRVGGLYGYTF
TGTGCCACCAGCAGAGTAGGTGGTCTCTATGGCTACACCTTC
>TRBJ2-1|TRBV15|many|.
CATSSNGYNEQFF
TGTGCCACCAGCTCAAATGGCTACAATGAGCAGTTCTTC
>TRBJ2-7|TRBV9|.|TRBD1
CASSPWTGEYEQYF
TGTGCCAGCAGCCCGTGGACAGGCGAATACGAGCAGTACTTC
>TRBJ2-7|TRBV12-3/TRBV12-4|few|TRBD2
CASSLRELYEQYF
TGTGCCAGCAGTTTGCGGGAGCTCTACGAGCAGTACTTC
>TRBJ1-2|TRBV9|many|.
CASSVTTSSYGYTF
TGTGCCAGCAGCGTAACGACCTCTAGCTATGGCTACACCTTC
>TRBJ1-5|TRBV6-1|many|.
CASSPDISNQPQHF
TGTGCCAGCAGTCCTGACATTAGCAATCAGCCCCAGCATTTT
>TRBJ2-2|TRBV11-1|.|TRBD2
CASSYGTSGDTGELFF
TGTGCCAGCAGCTATGGGACTAGCGGGGACACCGGGGAGCTGTTTTTT
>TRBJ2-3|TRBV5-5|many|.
CASSVPEQITDTQYF
TGTGCCAGCAGTGTCCCAGAGCAGATCACAGATACGCAGTATTTT
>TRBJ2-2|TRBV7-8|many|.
CASSLTGELFF
TGTGCCAGCAGCCTGACCGGGGAGCTGTTTTTT
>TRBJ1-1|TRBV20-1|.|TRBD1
CSARRRTGQTEAFF
TGCAGTGCTAGACGCAGGACAGGGCAGACTGAAGCTTTCTTT
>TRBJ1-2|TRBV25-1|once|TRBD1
CASRGPTGNYGYTF
TGTGCCAGCAGAGGGCCGACAGGGAACTATGGCTACACCTTC
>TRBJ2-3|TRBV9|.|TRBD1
CASSVVPGQGTDTQYF
TGTGCCAGCAGCGTAGTACCGGGACAGGGCACAGATACGCAGTATTTT
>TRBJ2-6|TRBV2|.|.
CASLNRGVGGNVLTF
TGTGCCAGCCTCAACAGGGGCGTGGGGGGAAACGTCCTGACTTTC
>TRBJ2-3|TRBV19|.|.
CASSAGLTTISTDTQYF
TGTGCCAGTAGTGCAGGACTCACGACCATATCCACAGATACGCAGTATTTT
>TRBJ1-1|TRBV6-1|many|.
CASTQGQTNTEAFF
TGTGCCAGCACTCAAGGGCAGACGAACACTGAAGCTTTCTTT
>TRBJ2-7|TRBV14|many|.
CASSSPDSYEQYF
TGTGCCAGCAGCTCTCCGGACAGCTACGAGCAGTACTTC
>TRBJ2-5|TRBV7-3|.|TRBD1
CAGSAGTGGAETQYF
TGTGCCGGCAGCGCTGGGACAGGGGGCGCGGAGACCCAGTACTTC
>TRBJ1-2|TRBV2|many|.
CASTPDRLGYTF
TGTGCCAGCACCCCGGACAGATTGGGCTACACCTTC
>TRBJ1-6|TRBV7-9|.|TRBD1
CASSSRTGDNSPLHF
TGTGCCAGCAGCTCAAGGACAGGGGATAATTCACCCCTCCACTTT
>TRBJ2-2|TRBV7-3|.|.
CASSFLGLGELFF
TGTGCCAGCAGCTTCCTTGGGCTCGGGGAGCTGTTTTTT
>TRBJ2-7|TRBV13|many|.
CASSLVGAYEQYF
TGTGCCAGCAGCTTAGTAGGTGCCTACGAGCAGTACTTC
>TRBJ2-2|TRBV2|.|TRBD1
CASSKPGQGLMDTGELFF
TGTGCCAGCAGTAAACCGGGACAGGGGCTTATGGACACCGGGGAGCTGTTTTTT
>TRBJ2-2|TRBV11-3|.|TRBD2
CASSFGGGGGELFF
TGTGCCAGCAGCTTCGGCGGGGGAGGCGGGGAGCTGTTTTTT
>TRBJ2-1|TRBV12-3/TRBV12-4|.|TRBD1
CASVTRQGSYNEQFF
TGTGCCAGCGTAACCCGACAGGGTTCCTACAATGAGCAGTTCTTC
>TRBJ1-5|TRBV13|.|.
CASSQSGTLDQPQHF
TGTGCCAGCAGCCAATCCGGGACTTTAGATCAGCCCCAGCATTTT
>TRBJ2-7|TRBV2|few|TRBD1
CASSGTGTDYEQYF
TGTGCCAGCAGTGGGACCGGGACAGACTACGAGCAGTACTTC
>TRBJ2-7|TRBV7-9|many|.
CAHRAGHEQYF
TGTGCTCACAGGGCAGGCCACGAGCAGTACTTC
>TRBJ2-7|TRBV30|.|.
CAWSVLTVAGSYEQYF
TGTGCCTGGAGCGTTTTGACGGTGGCGGGGTCCTACGAGCAGTACTTC
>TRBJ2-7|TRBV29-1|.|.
CSVEHTYEQYF
TGCAGCGTTGAACATACCTACGAGCAGTACTTC
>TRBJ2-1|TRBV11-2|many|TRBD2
CASSARLAGEGEQFF
TGTGCCAGCAGCGCGCGACTAGCGGGGGAAGGTGAGCAGTTCTTC
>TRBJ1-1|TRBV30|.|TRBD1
CAWSDPSGGIAEAFF
TGTGCCTGGAGTGATCCCTCAGGGGGTATAGCTGAAGCTTTCTTT
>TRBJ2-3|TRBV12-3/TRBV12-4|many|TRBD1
CASGQVDTQYF
TGTGCCAGCGGACAGGTGGATACGCAGTATTTT
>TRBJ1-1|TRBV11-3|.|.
CASSSRDLNTEAFF
TGTGCCAGCAGCTCCCGGGACCTGAACACTGAAGCTTTCTTT
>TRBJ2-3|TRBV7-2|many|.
CASSSGGQYF
TGTGCCAGCAGCTCCGGGGGGCAGTATTTT
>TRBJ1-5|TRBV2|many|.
CASRQQGTQPQHF
TGTGCCAGCAGACAACAGGGAACTCAGCCCCAGCATTTT
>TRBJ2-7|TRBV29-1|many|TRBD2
CSVVYSGSAYEQYF
TGCAGCGTTGTCTATAGCGGGAGCGCCTACGAGCAGTACTTC
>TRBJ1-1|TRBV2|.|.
CASSELGDWFEAFF
TGTGCCAGCAGTGAATTGGGGGATTGGTTTGAAGCTTTCTTT
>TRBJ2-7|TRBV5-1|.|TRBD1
CASSWGQGDYEQYF
TGCGCCAGCAGCTGGGGACAGGGGGACTACGAGCAGTACTTC
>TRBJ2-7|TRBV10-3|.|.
CAISGGQSPGVYGQYF
TGTGCCATCAGTGGAGGACAGTCGCCGGGGGTCTACGGGCAGTACTTC
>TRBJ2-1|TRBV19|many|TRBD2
CASNKGLAAGEQFF
TGTGCCAGTAACAAGGGACTAGCTGCGGGTGAGCAGTTCTTC